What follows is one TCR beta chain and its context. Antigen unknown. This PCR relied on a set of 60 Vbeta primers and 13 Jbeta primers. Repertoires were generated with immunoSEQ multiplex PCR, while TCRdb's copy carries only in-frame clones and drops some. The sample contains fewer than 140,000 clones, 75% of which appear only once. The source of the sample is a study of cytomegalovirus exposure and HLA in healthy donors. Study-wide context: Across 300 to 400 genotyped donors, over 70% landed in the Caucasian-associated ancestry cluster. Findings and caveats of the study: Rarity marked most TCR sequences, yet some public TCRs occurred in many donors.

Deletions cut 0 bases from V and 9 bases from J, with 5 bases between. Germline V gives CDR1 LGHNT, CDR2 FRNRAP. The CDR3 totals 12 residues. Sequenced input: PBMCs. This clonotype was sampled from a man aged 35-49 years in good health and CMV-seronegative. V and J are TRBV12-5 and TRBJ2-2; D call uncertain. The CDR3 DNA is TGTGCTAGTGGTTTGGTATACAGGGAGCTGTTTTTT. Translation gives CASGLVYRELFF.